The TCR beta chain described here comes from a study of cytomegalovirus exposure and HLA in healthy donors. Background on the study: A later analysis reported the 100 to 150 validation repertoires used the same platform as the roughly 670 first-cohort repertoires. Study-wide points: The study designated 150 to 200 TCR beta chains cytomegalovirus-associated. Using the classifier, cytomegalovirus status was reportedly diagnosed with high specificity and sensitivity. The tendency of first-cohort TCR clusters to co-occur in the roughly 120 validation repertoires was the finding of a later analysis.

Comments on this clone: Its antigen is currently unknown.

Germline CDR1 and CDR2: MNHNY and SVGAGI (reference sequence). The CDR3 is made up of 15 amino acids. Trimming removed 3 bases at V and 8 bases at J, with 19 bases between. The assay was immunoSEQ multiplex PCR, and TCRdb's table has in-frame clones only and misses some. This table has over 60,000 clones, over 95% appearing once. The sequence came from a man younger than 30 in good health and CMV-seronegative. V is TRBV6-6 and J is TRBJ1-2, with D perhaps TRBD1 (6 bases). Input material: PBMCs. CDR3 loop: CASSYAAGDKRGYTF. The CDR3 DNA reads TGTGCCAGCAGTTATGCGGCAGGGGACAAACGGGGCTACACCTTC.